This T cell receptor (beta chain) derives from a study of blood T cells in healthy people across ages. The CDR3 is made up of 15 amino acids. In germline, CDR1 is MDHEN, CDR2 SYDVKM. The V gene lost 5 bases and the J gene lost 11 bases, with 22 bases spanning the gap. Sample-barcoded 5' priming and a J-beta primer mix drove a second PCR of roughly 7 to 11 cycles. Every cDNA was tagged by a template-switch adaptor with 12 random nucleotides. TCRdb used MiXCR to reprocess the 5' RACE reads, holding one entry per CDR3 protein. The table lists over 1,500,000 distinct CDR3 sequences, about two fifths of them singletons, with 23% in the top ten.

The chain has TRBV28 and TRBJ2-1; D is possibly TRBD2 (7 bases). This TCR came from a human donor in good health. The sample was blood. The chain's CDR3 is CASSPTGGALEKQFF. CDR3 sequence (DNA): TGTGCCAGCAGTCCCACGGGGGGCGCCTTGGAAAAGCAGTTCTTC. Filled out from reference TRBV28 and TRBJ2-1, the complete variable domain reads DVKVTQSSRYLVKRTGEKVFLECVQDMDHENMFWYRQDPGLGLRLIYFSYDVKMKEKGDIPEGYSVSREKKERFSLILESASTNQTSMYLCASSPTGGALEKQFFGPGTRLTVL.